Shown below are 27 T cell receptor beta chains from a single sample sequenced in a study of molecular identifiers for immune sequencing clone quantification. TCRdb re-derived calls from the PCR reads in MiXCR, one entry per CDR3 protein. Of about 320,000 distinct CDR3 sequences listed, 24% are singletons. Specimen: naive CD8+ T cells from blood, with Jurkat cell RNA spiked in. Sample subset: FACS-sorted CD8+CD4-CCR7+CD45RA+ naive T cells. The receptors derive from a human donor in good health. Some libraries in this study had Jurkat cell RNA spiked in.

J is TRBJ2-2 and V is TRBV29-1; 8 bases fit TRBD2. Trimming removed 6 bases from V and 1 base from J; junction bases left unmatched: 1. CDR3 size: 13 residues. Germline-derived CDR1 and CDR2 are SQVTM and ANQGSEA. The CDR3 is CSVAGENTGELFF. CDR3 coding DNA: TGCAGCGTAGCGGGGGAGAACACCGGGGAGCTGTTTTTT.

This clonotype was picked up a small number of times. V usage is TRBV12-5 and J usage is TRBJ2-5, with 7 bases aligning to TRBD2. Germline CDR1 and CDR2: LGHNT and FRNRAP. V shed 1 base, J shed 7 bases, and the junction held 9 bases outside the gene matches. CDR3 size: 15 residues. For the CDR3, the DNA is TGTGCTAGTGGTTTGGATGAAGCGGGAATGGTGACCCAGTACTTC. It specifies CASGLDEAGMVTQYF. Using reference TRBV12-5 and TRBJ2-5 for the parts outside the CDR3, the full variable domain is DARVTQTPRHKVTEMGQEVTMRCQPILGHNTVFWYRQTMMQGLELLAYFRNRAPLDDSGMPKDRFSAEMPDATLATLKIQPSEPRDSAVYFCASGLDEAGMVTQYFGPGTRLLVL.

This clonotype was seen ten or more times. The chain uses TRBV28 and TRBJ2-2; TRBD1 aligns across 8 bases. The ends lost 3 bases at V and 6 bases at J; junction bases unmatched: 6. The CDR3 is 15 amino acids. In germline, CDR1 is MDHEN, CDR2 SYDVKM. Here the CDR3 DNA reads TGTGCCAGCAGTTTCAGGGGGCTGGTCGCCGGGGAGCTGTTTTTT. Translated: CASSFRGLVAGELFF.

This clonotype was found many times. V and J are TRBV6-1 and TRBJ2-7; D is ambiguous. Germline CDR1 is MNHNS and CDR2 is SASEGT. This CDR3 has 15 residues. The germline V and J ends were trimmed by 5 bases and 0 bases, with 14 bases remaining between them. Here the CDR3 reads CASSYRKLNSYEQYF. For the CDR3, the DNA is TGTGCCAGCAGTTACCGGAAACTAAACTCCTACGAGCAGTACTTC.

This clonotype was detected ten times or more. The rearrangement uses TRBV20-1 and TRBJ1-2, with unresolved D. There are 12 residues in the CDR3. Germline CDR1 reads DFQATT; CDR2 reads SNEGSKA (reference sequence). Trimming took off 6 bases at V and 8 bases at J, with 16 bases between the two ends. CDR3 in amino acids: CSAPDSVGGYTF. For the CDR3, the DNA is TGCAGTGCCCCTGACTCCGTCGGGGGCTACACCTTC.

On this clonotype: A much larger clone is a single base away; this may be a read error. The V gene is TRBV7-6, the J gene TRBJ1-1; maybe TRBD1 (5 bases). The CDR3 loop spans 15 amino acids. Trimming took 6 bases from V and 0 from J, leaving 14 bases between them. Germline V gives CDR1 SGHVS, CDR2 FNYEAQ. CDR3: CASRAVGGLNTEAFF. The CDR3 DNA sequence: TGTGCCAGCAGAGCTGTGGGGGGGTTGAACACTGAAGCTTTCTTT.

This clonotype has a count of ten or more. The V and J genes are TRBV28 and TRBJ2-7, with no clear D. In germline, CDR1 is MDHEN, CDR2 SYDVKM. The CDR3 spans 15 residues. Trimming shortened V by 6 bases and J by 0 bases, and 15 bases separated the two germline ends. The DNA for the CDR3 is TGTGCCAGCAGCAGCGAGCCGGGCCTCTCCTACGAGCAGTACTTC. Its protein product is CASSSEPGLSYEQYF.

The chain is built from TRBV12-3 or TRBV12-4 and TRBJ2-1, with D hard to call. The CDR3 is 10 residues long. The CDR3 DNA sequence: TGTGTCGATATTGAGGATGAGCAGTTCTTC. Its translation: CVDIEDEQFF.

In its sample, this clonotype was seen many times. V and J are TRBV4-3 and TRBJ2-7, with D unclear. The V end was cut by 8 bases, the J end by 5 bases, with 28 bases between. The germline gives CDR1 LGHNA, CDR2 YSLEER. CDR3 length equals 17 residues. The CDR3 DNA follows: TGCGCCAGCGGCCTTAGGAATAGAGACCTCGGATCCCACGAGCAGTACTTC. Its protein product is CASGLRNRDLGSHEQYF.

V usage is TRBV14 and J usage is TRBJ2-3; 9 positions match TRBD2. The CDR3 runs to 17 residues. The J segment lost 4 bases and the V segment lost 4 bases, leaving 12 bases of the junction unmatched. CDR1 and CDR2 (germline): SGHDN, FVKESK. This CDR3 is CASSPSVASGTADTQYF. CDR3 nucleotides: TGTGCCAGCAGCCCGTCGGTGGCTAGCGGGACCGCAGATACGCAGTATTTT. Complete variable domain (other parts from reference TRBV14 and TRBJ2-3): EAGVTQFPSHSVIEKGQTVTLRCDPISGHDNLYWYRRVMGKEIKFLLHFVKESKQDESGMPNNRFLAERTGGTYSTLKVQPAELEDSGVYFCASSPSVASGTADTQYFGPGTRLTVL.

This clonotype was recorded at least ten times. The rearrangement uses TRBV6-5 and TRBJ2-6; D possibly corresponds to TRBD1 (6 bases). The CDR3 extends over 18 amino acids. V was shortened by 5 bases and J by 0 bases, with 17 bases between the two germline ends. From germline, CDR1 is MNHEY and CDR2 SVGAGI. CDR3 coding DNA: TGTGCCAGCAGTCCCGACAGGTCCGTCTACTCTGGGGCCAACGTCCTGACTTTC. Its protein product is CASSPDRSVYSGANVLTF.

This clonotype was seen a few times. The conserved phenylalanine or tryptophan is not found at the CDR3 terminus, so this likely reflects a read error. The chain employs TRBV7-9 and TRBJ2-3; 10 positions agree with TRBD2. V shed 6 bases, J shed 2 bases, and the junction held 11 bases outside the gene matches. The CDR3 has 17 residues. The germline V gene encodes CDR1 SEHNR and CDR2 FQNEAQ (reference sequence). This CDR3 reads CASSFQRLAGITDTQYS. The CDR3 DNA sequence: TGTGCCAGCAGTTTTCAGAGACTAGCGGGCATCACAGATACGCAGTATTCT.

The V call is TRBV7-9, the J call TRBJ2-3; no definite D call. This CDR3 spans 13 amino acids. V lost 5 bases and J 4 bases, leaving 10 bases between the germline ends. Germline V gene lookup returns CDR1 SEHNR and CDR2 FQNEAQ (reference sequence). CDR3 protein: CASSPPLADTQYF. CDR3 nucleotides: TGTGCCAGCAGCCCCCCCCTCGCAGATACGCAGTATTTT. The full variable domain, completed using reference TRBV7-9 and TRBJ2-3, is DTGVSQNPRHKITKRGQNVTFRCDPISEHNRLYWYRQTLGQGPEFLTYFQNEAQLEKSRLLSDRFSAERPKGSFSTLEIQRTEQGDSAMYLCASSPPLADTQYFGPGTRLTVL.

The chain is built from TRBV7-6 and TRBJ2-1, with D perhaps matching TRBD1 or TRBD2 (5 bases each). Trimming took 5 bases from V and 0 from J, leaving 14 bases between them. CDR1 is SGHVS and CDR2 is FNYEAQ in the germline V gene. The CDR3 sequence is 16 residues long. The CDR3 DNA reads as TGTGCCAGCAGCACCGGGGCAGGCCGCTCCTACAATGAGCAGTTCTTC. Amino acids: CASSTGAGRSYNEQFF.

At least ten counts were recorded for this clonotype. This chain uses TRBV5-1 with TRBJ1-1, with D hard to call. Germline V lookup: CDR1 SGHRS, CDR2 YFSETQ. V was shortened by 2 bases and J by 3 bases, with 8 bases between the two germline ends. This CDR3 spans 13 amino acids. CDR3 amino acids: CASSLSQYTEAFF. Here the CDR3 DNA reads TGCGCCAGCAGCTTATCTCAGTACACTGAAGCTTTCTTT.

As to this clonotype: Because it lacks the conserved phenylalanine or tryptophan at the end, this CDR3 is likely a read error. The CDR3 coding sequence is TGCGCCAGCAGCCAAGAAACTTTGAGATCCCCGGGACCTTACAATGAGCAGTTCATC. Translating it yields CASSQETLRSPGPYNEQFI. This chain joins TRBV4-1 and TRBJ2-1, with D perhaps assigned TRBD1 or TRBD2 (5 bases each). The V and J ends lost 0 bases and 4 bases respectively, with 22 bases between them. The CDR3 runs 19 residues. Germline-derived CDR1 and CDR2 are MGHRA and YSYEKL.

This clonotype was found many times. The V and J genes are TRBV6-5 and TRBJ2-3; 10 bases are shared with TRBD2. This CDR3 contains 16 residues. With V trimmed by 2 bases and J by 2 bases, 4 bases remained unmatched. CDR1 and CDR2 (germline): MNHEY, SVGAGI. This chain's CDR3 is CASSYASGGPTDTQYF. Written as DNA, the CDR3 is TGTGCCAGCAGTTACGCTAGCGGGGGCCCCACAGATACGCAGTATTTT.

This clonotype was seen at least ten times. The chain has TRBV14 and TRBJ1-2; D is uncertain. The CDR3 sequence is 9 residues long. The germline CDR1 and CDR2 sequences are SGHDN and FVKESK. Trimming took 4 bases from V and 8 from J, leaving 2 bases between them. In DNA form, the CDR3 reads TGTGCCAGCAGCCCAGGCTACACCTTC. Residues: CASSPGYTF.

The chain links TRBV2 to TRBJ2-3; 13 bases are a match to TRBD2. The CDR3 totals 16 residues. The germline gives CDR1 SNHLY, CDR2 FYNNEI. The trim removed 7 bases at V and 1 base at J, leaving 5 bases unmatched. As DNA, the CDR3 is TGTGCCAGCACCCTAGGGACTAGCGGGGGCACAGATACGCAGTATTTT. It translates to CASTLGTSGGTDTQYF.

This clonotype occurred many times. V gene TRBV7-2 combines with J gene TRBJ1-1; D call uncertain. Per germline, CDR1 SGHTA and CDR2 FQGNSA. The CDR3 contains 15 residues. V was shortened by 1 base and J by 0 bases, with 9 bases between the two germline ends. CDR3 loop: CASSLGYLMNTEAFF. CDR3 bases: TGTGCCAGCAGCTTAGGCTACCTCATGAACACTGAAGCTTTCTTT. Combining the CDR3 with reference TRBV7-2 and TRBJ1-1 gives the whole variable domain GAGVSQSPSNKVTEKGKDVELRCDPISGHTALYWYRQSLGQGLEFLIYFQGNSAPDKSGLPSDRFSAERTGGSVSTLTIQRTQQEDSAVYLCASSLGYLMNTEAFFGQGTRLTVV.

This clonotype appeared many times. This sequence joins TRBV6-1 and TRBJ1-5; D unresolved. This CDR3 region has 15 residues. Per the germline V gene, CDR1 is MNHNS and CDR2 is SASEGT. The V end lost 0 bases, the J end lost 0 bases, and 6 bases lay between the germline ends. CDR3 DNA: TGTGCCAGCAGTGAAGCGCGGGGTAGCAATCAGCCCCAGCATTTT. As protein: CASSEARGSNQPQHF.

The J gene is TRBJ1-1, the V gene TRBV10-2; TRBD1 might be the D (6 bases). The germline CDR1 and CDR2 sequences are WSHSY and SAAADI. Trimming removed 2 bases from V and 7 bases from J, with 8 bases in between. The CDR3 is 12 residues long. CDR3 protein: CASSERGSEAFF. DNA of the CDR3: TGCGCCAGCAGTGAGAGGGGGAGTGAAGCTTTCTTT.

This chain uses TRBV5-4 with TRBJ1-6; the match to TRBD1 covers 9 bases. V lost 5 bases, J lost 6 bases, and 6 bases stayed unmatched. The germline V gene encodes CDR1 SGHNT and CDR2 YYREEE (reference sequence). This CDR3 contains 15 residues. Here the CDR3 DNA reads TGTGCCAGCAGTTTCGGGGGACAGGGTAATTCACCCCTCCACTTT. Residues: CASSFGGQGNSPLHF.

This rearrangement joins TRBV4-3 to TRBJ2-7; no clear D gene. Trimming removed 4 bases from V and 1 base from J, with 11 bases in between. Looked up from germline, CDR1 is LGHNA and CDR2 is YSLEER. The CDR3 is made up of 14 amino acids. CDR3 bases: TGCGCCAGCAGCCCGCAGGCCGGTTCCTACGAGCAGTACTTC. Amino acid sequence: CASSPQAGSYEQYF.

The table lists this clonotype with many counts. The chain couples TRBV19 to TRBJ2-6, with unresolved D. The germline gives CDR1 LNHDA, CDR2 SQIVND (reference sequence). CDR3 length: 16 residues. V was shortened by 1 base and J by 4 bases, with 11 bases between the two germline ends. In DNA form, the CDR3 reads TGTGCCAGTAGTATAGGTTCCCCGCTCGGGGCCAACGTCCTGACTTTC. It codes for CASSIGSPLGANVLTF.

This clonotype was counted ten times or more. The chain links TRBV5-1 to TRBJ2-3, with 13 bases aligning to TRBD2. The V gene's germline CDR1 is SGHRS and CDR2 YFSETQ. V dropped 3 bases and J dropped 3; count of bases not matched to a gene: 4. This CDR3 has 16 amino acids. This CDR3 is CASSYGLAGVTDTQYF. As DNA, the CDR3 is TGCGCCAGCAGCTACGGACTAGCGGGAGTAACAGATACGCAGTATTTT. Drawing the rest from reference TRBV5-1 and TRBJ2-3, the complete variable domain is KAGVTQTPRYLIKTRGQQVTLSCSPISGHRSVSWYQQTPGQGLQFLFEYFSETQRNKGNFPGRFSGRQFSNSRSEMNVSTLELGDSALYLCASSYGLAGVTDTQYFGPGTRLTVL.

As to this clonotype: At one end the junction does not follow the germline gene, possibly because of a read error. This sequence joins TRBV6-5 and TRBJ2-6; D is perhaps TRBD1 (5 bases). There are 16 residues in the CDR3. The germline V gene encodes CDR1 MNHEY and CDR2 SVGAGI. The CDR3 DNA reads TGTGCAAGCAGTTACGAGACGCACTATGGGGCCACCGTCCTGACTTTC. It specifies CASSYETHYGATVLTF.